The T cell receptor beta chain under discussion was sequenced for a study of T cells after yellow fever vaccination. MiXCR, run by TCRdb on the 5' RACE reads, gives a single entry per CDR3 protein. The sample lists hundreds of thousands of distinct CDR3 sequences; over 15% were seen once. From germline, CDR1 is SGHTA and CDR2 FQGNSA. The J segment lost 5 bases and the V segment lost 2 bases, leaving 8 bases of the junction unmatched. The CDR3 has 16 amino acids. This chain joins TRBV7-2 and TRBJ2-3, with 9 bases identical to TRBD2. Sequencing used PBMCs, obtained before the yellow fever booster vaccination. This TCR was recovered from a man between 18 and 29 years old who received the YFV17D yellow fever vaccine. CDR3 residues: CASSLYSGGVQDTQYF. Here the CDR3 DNA reads TGTGCCAGCAGCTTATATAGCGGGGGCGTGCAAGATACGCAGTATTTT. Using reference TRBV7-2 and TRBJ2-3 for the parts outside the CDR3, the full variable domain is GAGVSQSPSNKVTEKGKDVELRCDPISGHTALYWYRQSLGQGLEFLIYFQGNSAPDKSGLPSDRFSAERTGGSVSTLTIQRTQQEDSAVYLCASSLYSGGVQDTQYFGPGTRLTVL.